The 9 T cell receptor beta chains given below trace back to one sample, sequenced in a study of blood T cells in healthy people across ages. A J-beta primer mix and a sample-barcoded 5' primer were used in a second PCR of about 7 to 11 cycles. TCRdb analysed the 5' RACE reads with MiXCR anew, one entry per CDR3 protein. The sample carries 500,000 to 550,000 distinct CDR3 sequences, about 25% recorded once. The data were also submitted as part of a second study, on T cells of mothers and their children.

Sequencing was carried out using blood. The source of these receptors is a boy between 5 and 17 years old in good health.

V is TRBV20-1 and J is TRBJ2-5; perhaps TRBD1 as D (5 bases). V was shortened by 3 bases and J by 0 bases, with 17 bases between the two germline ends. The length of the CDR3 is 16 residues. Germline V CDR1 and CDR2: DFQATT, SNEGSKA (reference sequence). CDR3 DNA sequence: TGCAGTGCTAGCCCCCTTGACAGAGGAAACCAAGAGACCCAGTACTTC. It specifies CSASPLDRGNQETQYF.

The CDR3 spells CATSDFSQGRNEQYF. The CDR3 DNA reads TGTGCCACCAGTGATTTTTCGCAGGGGAGGAACGAGCAGTACTTC. This sequence joins TRBV24-1 and TRBJ2-7; D tentatively fits TRBD1 or TRBD2 (6 bases each). V gave up 1 base and J gave up 5 bases, with 14 bases separating them. Germline loops: CDR1 KGHDR, CDR2 SFDVKD. There are 15 residues in the CDR3.

The chain uses TRBV6-1 and TRBJ2-1; 12 bases align to TRBD2. V dropped 7 bases and J dropped 0; count of bases not matched to a gene: 7. CDR1 and CDR2 (germline): MNHNS, SASEGT. The CDR3 loop spans 17 amino acids. The CDR3 nucleotides read TGTGCCAGCAAGGGACTAGCGGGCCCGAGCTCCTACAATGAGCAGTTCTTC. Translated, it gives CASKGLAGPSSYNEQFF.

At least ten counts were recorded for this clonotype. V is TRBV25-1 and J is TRBJ1-6; TRBD1 is a possible D gene (5 bases). Trimming removed 2 bases from V and 7 bases from J, with 9 bases in between. The CDR3 sequence is 14 residues long. Germline CDR1 MGHDK, CDR2 SYGVNS. The CDR3 nucleotides are TGTGCCAGCAGTGAACAGGGTAACAATTCACCCCTCCACTTT. It yields the protein CASSEQGNNSPLHF.

The rearrangement uses TRBV20-1 and TRBJ2-5; unclear D gene. Germline CDR1 DFQATT, CDR2 SNEGSKA (reference sequence). This CDR3 comprises 14 residues. The V and J ends lost 1 base and 11 bases respectively, with 20 bases between them. CDR3 sequence: CSARGYIQFNVQYF. The CDR3 region has the DNA TGCAGTGCTAGAGGTTATATCCAGTTCAACGTGCAGTACTTC.

The CDR3 DNA reads as TGTGCCACCAGTGAAACGAACAGGGATGGCTACACCTTC. Translation gives CATSETNRDGYTF. This rearrangement joins TRBV24-1 to TRBJ1-2; tentatively, D is TRBD1 (6 bases). Trimming shortened V by 4 bases and J by 6 bases, and 11 bases separated the two germline ends. The CDR3 spans 13 residues. In germline, CDR1 is KGHDR, CDR2 SFDVKD.

The chain combines TRBV14 with TRBJ2-5; 7 positions agree with TRBD1. Gene TRBJ2-7 matches the end of the DNA better, so the J call may be wrong. This CDR3 spans 16 amino acids. Germline CDR1 reads SGHDN; CDR2 reads FVKESK. The CDR3 DNA follows: TGTGCCAGCAGCCATGCCCCGGGACAGTACTCCTACGAGCAGTACTTC. This gives the protein CASSHAPGQYSYEQYF.

This sequence joins TRBV6-5 and TRBJ1-4; D is ambiguous. In germline, CDR1 is MNHEY, CDR2 SVGAGI. V lost 1 base to trimming and J lost 0 bases, with 6 bases between them. The length of the CDR3 is 15 residues. CDR3 nucleotides: TGTGCCAGCAGTTACTATGGTGCAACTAATGAAAAACTGTTTTTT. The encoded protein is CASSYYGATNEKLFF.

This clonotype was picked up a small number of times. The V call is TRBV4-3, the J call TRBJ2-7, with 12 bases aligning to TRBD2. Germline loops: CDR1 LGHNA, CDR2 YSLEER. The ends lost 1 base at V and 0 bases at J; junction bases unmatched: 13. This CDR3 spans 20 amino acids. CDR3 in amino acids: CASSQGVSTSGGPSSYEQYF. CDR3 in DNA: TGCGCCAGCAGCCAAGGAGTTTCGACTAGCGGGGGCCCTAGCTCCTACGAGCAGTACTTC.